This T cell receptor beta chain was found in a study of cytomegalovirus exposure and HLA in healthy donors. The primer mix had 60 Vbeta and 13 Jbeta primers. Sequencing was performed with immunoSEQ multiplex PCR; in TCRdb, only in-frame clones are kept and a portion is missing. The sample has about 140,000 clones; roughly 60% are singletons. CDR3 length: 18 residues. CDR1 MNHNS and CDR2 SASEGT come from the germline V gene. V trimming: 3 bases; J trimming: 5 bases; junction bases outside the gene matches: 14. The sample was PBMCs. This TCR derives from a woman aged 40 to 55 in good health and CMV-seronegative. The chain carries TRBV6-1 and TRBJ2-1; 9 nucleotides match TRBD1. The CDR3 sequence: CASSEPPGQGPRDNEQFF. The CDR3 nucleotides are TGTGCCAGCAGTGAGCCCCCGGGACAGGGTCCTCGTGACAATGAGCAGTTCTTC.